This T cell receptor beta chain was identified in a study of blood T cell repertoires in COVID-19. Study-level background: Samples came from the United States, Italy and Spain, spanning acute and convalescent COVID-19. From T cells, B-cell-depleted T cells, or PBMCs came the material, which was cDNA or gDNA.

Germline assignment: CDR1 MNHEY and CDR2 SVGAGI. V was pared by 10 bases and J by 11 bases, with 10 bases of the junction left unmatched. The CDR3 covers 13 residues. How the authors handled the data: The assay estimated nucleated cells by amplifying reference gene primers. The assay was immunoSEQ multiplex PCR, and TCRdb's table has in-frame clones only and misses some. For V, J and clone size, that table is used; D and trimming come from the DNA. Of hundreds of thousands of clones in the sample, 80% to 85% were seen once. The TCR originated in a woman at least 80 years old with active or convalescent COVID-19. Sequencing used peripheral blood. V usage is TRBV6-5 and J usage is TRBJ1-4; 10 positions agree with TRBD1. The CDR3 sequence is CAISLGTGDKLFF. In DNA form, the CDR3 reads TGTGCCATCTCACTTGGGACAGGGGACAAACTGTTTTTT.